This is a list of T cell receptor beta chains from one sample in a study of T cells in Graves' hyperthyroidism and ophthalmopathy. TCRdb analysed the multiplex PCR reads with MiXCR anew, one entry per CDR3 protein. Here the sample spans almost 350,000 distinct CDR3 sequences, about a sixth being singletons. The sequenced sample consisted of blood. These receptors all come from a woman aged 35 to 49 with Graves' ophthalmopathy. Each CDR3 is given with its conserved first and last residue. Fields, in order: V gene, D gene, clone size, J gene, CDR3 protein, CDR3 DNA. A D gene is named only where the DNA matches it firmly. Rows give clone size only sometimes, using once, few, many, or a class for an expanded clone.

v_call: TRBV20-1
d_call: -
clone_size: many
j_call: TRBJ1-5
cdr3_aa: CSARVQGDNQPQHF
cdr3_nt: TGCAGTGCTAGAGTACAAGGGGATAATCAGCCCCAGCATTTT

v_call: TRBV20-1
d_call: TRBD2
clone_size: many
j_call: TRBJ2-1
cdr3_aa: CSARNLAGNEQFF
cdr3_nt: TGCAGTGCTAGAAATCTAGCGGGAAATGAGCAGTTCTTC

v_call: TRBV30
d_call: TRBD1
clone_size: many
j_call: TRBJ2-7
cdr3_aa: CAWGGQDPTYEQYF
cdr3_nt: TGTGCCTGGGGCGGACAGGATCCGACCTACGAGCAGTACTTC

v_call: TRBV6-2/TRBV6-3
d_call: -
clone_size: many
j_call: TRBJ2-2
cdr3_aa: CASSYAGQNTGELFF
cdr3_nt: TGTGCCAGCAGTTACGCGGGACAGAACACCGGGGAGCTGTTTTTT

v_call: TRBV6-5
d_call: -
clone_size: many
j_call: TRBJ2-7
cdr3_aa: CASSPRGSGGSYEQYF
cdr3_nt: TGTGCCAGCAGCCCCAGGGGATCGGGAGGCTCCTACGAGCAGTACTTC

v_call: TRBV20-1
d_call: TRBD2
clone_size: -
j_call: TRBJ2-7
cdr3_aa: CSASPQETSTFSYEQYF
cdr3_nt: TGCAGTGCTAGTCCCCAAGAGACTAGCACCTTTTCCTACGAGCAGTACTTC

v_call: TRBV24-1
d_call: -
clone_size: many
j_call: TRBJ1-5
cdr3_aa: CATSDSSTYSNQPQHF
cdr3_nt: TGTGCCACCAGTGATTCGTCGACATATAGCAATCAGCCCCAGCATTTT

v_call: TRBV4-3
d_call: -
clone_size: many
j_call: TRBJ2-2
cdr3_aa: CASRRGAGELFF
cdr3_nt: TGCGCCAGCAGAAGGGGGGCCGGGGAGCTGTTTTTT

v_call: TRBV5-1
d_call: -
clone_size: many
j_call: TRBJ2-5
cdr3_aa: CASSLTNRAQETQYF
cdr3_nt: TGCGCCAGCAGCCTTACGAACCGGGCACAAGAGACCCAGTACTTC

v_call: TRBV6-1
d_call: -
clone_size: many
j_call: TRBJ1-2
cdr3_aa: CASSRGYSNYGYTF
cdr3_nt: TGTGCCAGCAGCAGGGGATATTCGAACTATGGCTACACCTTC

v_call: TRBV6-2/TRBV6-3
d_call: -
clone_size: many
j_call: TRBJ2-7
cdr3_aa: CASSYSIYEQYF
cdr3_nt: TGTGCCAGCAGTTACTCGATCTACGAGCAGTACTTC

v_call: TRBV20-1
d_call: -
clone_size: many
j_call: TRBJ1-2
cdr3_aa: CSALRRENYGYTF
cdr3_nt: TGCAGTGCCCTACGGAGGGAAAACTATGGCTACACCTTC

v_call: TRBV12-3/TRBV12-4
d_call: -
clone_size: few
j_call: TRBJ1-4
cdr3_aa: CASSSFNAEKLFF
cdr3_nt: TGTGCCAGCAGTTCCTTTAACGCGGAAAAACTGTTTTTT

v_call: TRBV5-1
d_call: -
clone_size: many
j_call: TRBJ2-2
cdr3_aa: CASSGARENTGELFF
cdr3_nt: TGCGCCAGCTCCGGCGCCAGGGAGAACACCGGGGAGCTGTTTTTT

v_call: TRBV2
d_call: TRBD1
clone_size: many
j_call: TRBJ2-7
cdr3_aa: CASTRDRGFYEQYF
cdr3_nt: TGTGCCAGCACGAGGGACAGGGGATTTTACGAGCAGTACTTC

v_call: TRBV27
d_call: -
clone_size: many
j_call: TRBJ2-7
cdr3_aa: CASSLSQTTSYEQYF
cdr3_nt: TGTGCCAGCAGTTTGTCCCAAACCACCTCATACGAGCAGTACTTC

v_call: TRBV30
d_call: -
clone_size: many
j_call: TRBJ1-1
cdr3_aa: CAWSRGGVGNTEAFF
cdr3_nt: TGTGCCTGGAGTCGGGGCGGCGTGGGGAACACTGAAGCTTTCTTT

v_call: TRBV5-6
d_call: -
clone_size: many
j_call: TRBJ1-1
cdr3_aa: CASSAMTVGGTEAFF
cdr3_nt: TGTGCCAGCAGCGCTATGACAGTCGGTGGGACTGAAGCTTTCTTT

v_call: TRBV2
d_call: TRBD2
clone_size: many
j_call: TRBJ2-3
cdr3_aa: CASSESGTSGTRARGTQYF
cdr3_nt: TGTGCCAGCAGTGAAAGTGGGACTAGCGGAACGAGGGCTCGTGGTACGCAGTATTTT